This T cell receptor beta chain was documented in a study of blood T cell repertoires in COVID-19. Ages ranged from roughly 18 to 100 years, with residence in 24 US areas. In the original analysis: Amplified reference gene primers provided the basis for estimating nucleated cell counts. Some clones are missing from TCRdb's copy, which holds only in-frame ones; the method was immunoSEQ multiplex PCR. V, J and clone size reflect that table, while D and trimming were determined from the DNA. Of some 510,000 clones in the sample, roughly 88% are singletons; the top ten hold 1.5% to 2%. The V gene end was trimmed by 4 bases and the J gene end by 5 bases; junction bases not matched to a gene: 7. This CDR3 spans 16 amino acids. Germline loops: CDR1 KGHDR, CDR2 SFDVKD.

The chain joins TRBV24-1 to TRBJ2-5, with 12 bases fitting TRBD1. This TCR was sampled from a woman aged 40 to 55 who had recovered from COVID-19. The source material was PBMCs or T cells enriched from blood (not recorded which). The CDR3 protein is CATSEAAGTGGETQYF. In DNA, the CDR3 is TGTGCCACCAGTGAGGCTGCCGGGACAGGGGGCGAGACCCAGTACTTC.